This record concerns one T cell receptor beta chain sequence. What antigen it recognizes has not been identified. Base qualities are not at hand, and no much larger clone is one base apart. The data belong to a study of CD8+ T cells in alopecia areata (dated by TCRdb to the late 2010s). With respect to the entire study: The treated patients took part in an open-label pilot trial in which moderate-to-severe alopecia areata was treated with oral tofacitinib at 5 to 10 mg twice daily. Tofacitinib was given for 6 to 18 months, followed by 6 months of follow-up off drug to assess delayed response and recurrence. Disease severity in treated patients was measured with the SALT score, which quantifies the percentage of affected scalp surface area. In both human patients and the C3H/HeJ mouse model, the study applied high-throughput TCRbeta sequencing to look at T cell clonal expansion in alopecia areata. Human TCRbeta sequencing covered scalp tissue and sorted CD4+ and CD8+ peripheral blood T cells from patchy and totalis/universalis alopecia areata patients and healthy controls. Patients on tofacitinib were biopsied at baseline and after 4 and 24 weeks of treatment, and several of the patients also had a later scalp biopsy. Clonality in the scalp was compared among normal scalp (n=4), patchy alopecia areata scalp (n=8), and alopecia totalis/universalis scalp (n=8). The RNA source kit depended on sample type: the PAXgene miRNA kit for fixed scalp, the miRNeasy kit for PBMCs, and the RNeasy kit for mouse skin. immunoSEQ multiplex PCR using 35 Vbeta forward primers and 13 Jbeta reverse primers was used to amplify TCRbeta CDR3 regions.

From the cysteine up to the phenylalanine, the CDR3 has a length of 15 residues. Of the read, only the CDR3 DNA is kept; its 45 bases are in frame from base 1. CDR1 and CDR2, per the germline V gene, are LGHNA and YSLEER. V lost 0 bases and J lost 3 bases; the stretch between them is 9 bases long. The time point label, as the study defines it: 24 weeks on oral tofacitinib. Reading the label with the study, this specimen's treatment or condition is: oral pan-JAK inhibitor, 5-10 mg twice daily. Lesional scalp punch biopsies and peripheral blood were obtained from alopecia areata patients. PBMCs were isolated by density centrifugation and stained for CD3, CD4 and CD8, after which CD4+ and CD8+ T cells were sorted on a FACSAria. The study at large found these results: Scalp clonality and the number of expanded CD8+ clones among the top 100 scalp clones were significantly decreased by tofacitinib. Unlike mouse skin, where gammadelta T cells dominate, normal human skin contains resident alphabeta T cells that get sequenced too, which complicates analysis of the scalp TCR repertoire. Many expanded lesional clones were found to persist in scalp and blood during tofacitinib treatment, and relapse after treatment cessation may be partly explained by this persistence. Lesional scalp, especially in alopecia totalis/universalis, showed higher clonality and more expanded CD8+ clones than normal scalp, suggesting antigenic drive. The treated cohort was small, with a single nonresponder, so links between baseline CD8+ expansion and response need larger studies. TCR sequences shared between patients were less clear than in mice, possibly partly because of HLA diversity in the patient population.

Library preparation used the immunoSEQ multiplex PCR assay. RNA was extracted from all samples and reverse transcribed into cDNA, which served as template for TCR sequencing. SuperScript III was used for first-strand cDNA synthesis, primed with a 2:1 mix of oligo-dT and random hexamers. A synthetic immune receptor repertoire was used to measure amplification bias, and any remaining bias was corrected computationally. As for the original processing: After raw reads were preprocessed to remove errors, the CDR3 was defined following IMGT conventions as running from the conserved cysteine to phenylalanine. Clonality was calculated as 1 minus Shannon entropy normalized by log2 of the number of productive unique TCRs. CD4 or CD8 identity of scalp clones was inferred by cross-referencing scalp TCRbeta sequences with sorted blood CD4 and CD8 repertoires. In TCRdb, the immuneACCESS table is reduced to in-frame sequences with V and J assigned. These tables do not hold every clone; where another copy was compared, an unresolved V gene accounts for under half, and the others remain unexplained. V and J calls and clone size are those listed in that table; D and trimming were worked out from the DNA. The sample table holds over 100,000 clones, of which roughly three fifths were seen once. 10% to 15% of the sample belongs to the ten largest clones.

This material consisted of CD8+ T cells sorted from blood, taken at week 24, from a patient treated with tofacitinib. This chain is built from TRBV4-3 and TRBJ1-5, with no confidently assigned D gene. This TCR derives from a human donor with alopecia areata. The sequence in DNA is TGCGCCAGCAGCCAAGAGTCTGGGGACAATCAGCCCCAGCATTTT. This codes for CASSQESGDNQPQHF.